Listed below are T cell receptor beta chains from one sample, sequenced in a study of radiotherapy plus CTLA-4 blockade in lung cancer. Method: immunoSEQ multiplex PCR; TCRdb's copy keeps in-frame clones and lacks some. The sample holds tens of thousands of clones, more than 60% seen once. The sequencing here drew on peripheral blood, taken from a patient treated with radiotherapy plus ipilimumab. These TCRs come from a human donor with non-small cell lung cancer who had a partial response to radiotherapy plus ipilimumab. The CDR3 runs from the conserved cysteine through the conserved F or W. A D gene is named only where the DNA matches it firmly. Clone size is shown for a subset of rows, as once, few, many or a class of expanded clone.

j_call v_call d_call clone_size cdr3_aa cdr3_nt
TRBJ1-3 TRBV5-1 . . CASSLAGTASGNTIYF TGCGCCAGCAGCTTGGCAGGAACGGCCTCTGGAAACACCATATATTTT
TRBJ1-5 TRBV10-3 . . CAIWRVQPQHF TGTGCCATCTGGAGGGTTCAGCCCCAGCATTTT
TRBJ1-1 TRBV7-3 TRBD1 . CASRKTGTGGKYTEAFF TGTGCCAGCAGGAAGACCGGGACAGGGGGCAAGTACACTGAAGCTTTCTTT
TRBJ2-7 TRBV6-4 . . CASSDPTLTLRREQYF TGTGCCAGCAGTGACCCAACTCTTACCCTACGTCGTGAGCAGTACTTC
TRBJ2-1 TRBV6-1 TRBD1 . CASSSRQGVNEQFF TGTGCCAGCAGTTCTCGACAGGGAGTCAATGAGCAGTTCTTC
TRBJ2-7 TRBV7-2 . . CASSLDQYEQYF TGTGCCAGCAGCTTAGATCAGTACGAGCAGTACTTC
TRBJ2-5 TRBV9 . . CASSRLPRGETQYF TGTGCCAGCAGCCGCCTTCCCCGAGGGGAGACCCAGTACTTC
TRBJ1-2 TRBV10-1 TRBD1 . CASSEHWTGGEYGYTF TGCGCCAGCAGTGAGCATTGGACAGGGGGGGAATATGGCTACACCTTC
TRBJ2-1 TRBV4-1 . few CASSHPPTGFYNEQFF TGCGCCAGCAGCCACCCCCCGACAGGCTTCTACAATGAGCAGTTCTTC
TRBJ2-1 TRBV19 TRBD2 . CASSILTSGGYNEQFF TGTGCCAGTAGTATTCTGACTAGCGGGGGATACAATGAGCAGTTCTTC
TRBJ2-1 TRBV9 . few CASSPGTEQFF TGTGCCAGCAGCCCTGGGACAGAGCAGTTCTTC
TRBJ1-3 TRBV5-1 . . CASSWDISGNTIYF TGCGCCAGCAGCTGGGACATTTCCGGAAACACCATATATTTT
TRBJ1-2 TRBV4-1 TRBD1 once CASSQERGTGGTRYTF TGCGCCAGCAGCCAGGAACGCGGGACAGGGGGCACCCGCTACACCTTC
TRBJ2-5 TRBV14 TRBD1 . CASSRRTGFEETQYF TGTGCCAGCAGTCGGAGGACAGGGTTTGAAGAGACCCAGTACTTC
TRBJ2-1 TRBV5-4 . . CASSFYRSGDEQFF TGTGCCAGCAGCTTCTACAGGTCGGGGGATGAGCAGTTCTTC